The 21 T cell receptor beta chains below were found in one sample sequenced in a study of T cells expressing NK-cell markers. TCRdb re-called the 5' RACE reads, yielding one record per CDR3 amino acid sequence without DNA. The ten most abundant clones cover about 10% of a sample with 300,000 to 500,000 distinct CDR3 sequences. The material sequenced was blood T cells: a sorted CD56 or NKG2C T cell subset, CD4+ or CD8+ T cells, or bulk PBMC T cells (not recorded which). The receptors shown here come from a woman aged 45-65 years in good health.

The rearrangement uses TRBV11-2 and TRBJ1-1. The CDR3 sequence is 15 residues long. CDR1 is SGHAT and CDR2 is FQNNGV in the germline V gene. This CDR3 is CASSLVSQGGTEAFF.

The CDR3 sequence: CAISASGSGLTTSTDTQYF. The rearrangement uses TRBV10-3 and TRBJ2-3; the D gene TCRdb calls, TRBD2, cannot be checked with no DNA. There are 19 residues in the CDR3. The V gene's germline CDR1 is ENHRY and CDR2 SYGVKD.

This rearrangement joins TRBV5-1 to TRBJ2-1; TCRdb calls TRBD2, which cannot be checked without DNA. Germline CDR1 SGHRS, CDR2 YFSETQ. This CDR3 has 16 amino acids. CDR3 region: CASSDWAGVTYNEQFF.

CDR3 loop: CATSSEPNSYNEQFF. This rearrangement joins TRBV9 to TRBJ2-1. From germline, CDR1 is SGDLS and CDR2 YYNGEE. The CDR3 loop spans 15 amino acids.

The rearrangement uses TRBV20-1 and TRBJ2-5; TCRdb's assignment of TRBD2 cannot be checked, as there is no DNA. The germline CDR1 and CDR2 sequences are DFQATT and SNEGSKA (reference sequence). The length of the CDR3 is 14 residues. Here the CDR3 reads CSASLAGALETQYF.

The chain uses TRBV3-1 and TRBJ2-6; TCRdb returns TRBD1, unconfirmable since there is no DNA. This CDR3 has 14 amino acids. Per germline, CDR1 LGHDT and CDR2 YNNKEL (reference sequence). The CDR3 sequence: CASSQDPQSNVLTF.

The gene calls are TRBV20-1 and TRBJ2-1; TCRdb's D call of TRBD2 is untestable without DNA. CDR3 length: 15 residues. Per the germline V gene, CDR1 is DFQATT and CDR2 is SNEGSKA (reference sequence). CDR3 amino acids: CSALGGISSYNEQFF.

The chain links TRBV5-1 to TRBJ2-5; the TRBD2 assignment by TCRdb is unverifiable without DNA. The CDR3 has 14 residues. CDR1 is SGHRS, CDR2 YFSETQ, per germline. CDR3 loop: CASSLSRAEETQYF. Full variable domain (outside the CDR3, taken from reference TRBV5-1 and TRBJ2-5): KAGVTQTPRYLIKTRGQQVTLSCSPISGHRSVSWYQQTPGQGLQFLFEYFSETQRNKGNFPGRFSGRQFSNSRSEMNVSTLELGDSALYLCASSLSRAEETQYFGPGTRLLVL.

The chain couples TRBV18 to TRBJ1-5; no DNA is available, so the TRBD1 call from TCRdb remains unchecked. Per germline, CDR1 KGHSH and CDR2 LQKENI. The CDR3 loop spans 14 amino acids. The CDR3 spells CASSRGGSNQPQHF.

This sequence joins TRBV11-2 and TRBJ2-5; TCRdb picks TRBD2, but there is no DNA to check that call. CDR1 is SGHAT and CDR2 is FQNNGV in the germline V gene. The CDR3 has 16 amino acids. The CDR3 reads CASSLGTRPAGETQYF.

The chain combines TRBV11-3 with TRBJ2-6; without DNA, the TCRdb call of TRBD1 cannot be checked. Germline CDR1 reads SGHNT; CDR2 reads YENEEA. The CDR3 has 15 residues. The CDR3 protein is CASSRTSTGANVLTF.

This chain connects TRBV20-1 to TRBJ1-1. Germline CDR1 reads DFQATT; CDR2 reads SNEGSKA (reference sequence). CDR3 length: 13 amino acids. Here the CDR3 reads CSASWYGSAEAFF.

The V and J genes are TRBV5-5 and TRBJ2-3; TCRdb indicates TRBD1, and absent DNA this call remains unverified. CDR3 size: 13 residues. Germline loops: CDR1 SGHKS, CDR2 YYEKEE (reference sequence). The CDR3 region is CASSWDRADTQYF. Complete variable domain (other parts from reference TRBV5-5 and TRBJ2-3): DAGVTQSPTHLIKTRGQQVTLRCSPISGHKSVSWYQQVLGQGPQFIFQYYEKEERGRGNFPDRFSARQFPNYSSELNVNALLLGDSALYLCASSWDRADTQYFGPGTRLTVL.

This chain uses TRBV7-2 with TRBJ2-2; the D call of TRBD1 rests on TCRdb alone, since no DNA is present to check it. This CDR3 spans 15 amino acids. CDR1 and CDR2 (germline): SGHTA, FQGNSA. The CDR3 here is CASSPRGLNTGELFF.

The chain uses TRBV2 and TRBJ1-1. Germline CDR1 SNHLY, CDR2 FYNNEI. This CDR3 is 14 amino acids long. This CDR3 reads CASSLSGRNTEAFF.

V usage is TRBV7-9 and J usage is TRBJ2-1; without DNA, the TCRdb call of TRBD2 cannot be checked. The CDR3 covers 19 residues. CDR1 and CDR2 (germline): SEHNR, FQNEAQ (reference sequence). CDR3 region: CASSPGGLKRERFGDEQFF.

The chain employs TRBV27 and TRBJ2-7; the TRBD2 assignment by TCRdb is unverifiable without DNA. This CDR3 region has 13 residues. CDR1 is MNHEY and CDR2 is SMNVEV in the germline V gene (reference sequence). The CDR3: CASKGAQSPEQYF.

J is TRBJ2-5 and V is TRBV12-3 or TRBV12-4; the D call of TRBD2 rests on TCRdb alone, since no DNA is present to check it. This CDR3 comprises 16 residues. The CDR3 is CASSLVSSGRQETQYF.

The V and J genes are TRBV6-4 and TRBJ2-1. Germline-derived CDR1 and CDR2 are MRHNA and SNTAGT. This CDR3 has 15 residues. CDR3 amino acids: CASSDSGGAHNEQFF.

CDR3 region: CSGTGSRADTQYF. The V and J genes are TRBV20-1 and TRBJ2-3; TCRdb proposes TRBD1, but this gene call is untestable without DNA. There are 13 residues in the CDR3. Germline V gene data show CDR1 as DFQATT and CDR2 as SNEGSKA (reference sequence).

The chain links TRBV5-6 to TRBJ2-3; the D call from TCRdb, TRBD1, cannot be confirmed without DNA. The CDR3 has 16 residues. The germline gives CDR1 SGHDT, CDR2 YYEEEE. The chain's CDR3 is CASSPGPRGSTDTQYF.